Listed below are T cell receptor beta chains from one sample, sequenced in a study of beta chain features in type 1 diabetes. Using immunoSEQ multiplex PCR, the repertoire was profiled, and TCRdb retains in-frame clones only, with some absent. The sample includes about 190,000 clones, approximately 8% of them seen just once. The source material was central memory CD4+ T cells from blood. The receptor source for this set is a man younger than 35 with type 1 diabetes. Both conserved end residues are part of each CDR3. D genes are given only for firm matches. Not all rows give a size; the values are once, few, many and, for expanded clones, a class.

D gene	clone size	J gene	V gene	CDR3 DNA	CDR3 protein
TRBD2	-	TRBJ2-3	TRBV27	TGTGCCAGCAAGGGAGGGAGTTCAGATACGCAGTATTTT	CASKGGSSDTQYF
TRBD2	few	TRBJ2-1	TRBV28	TGTGCCAGCAGGACTAGCGGGAGGGGGAATGAGCAGTTCTTC	CASRTSGRGNEQFF
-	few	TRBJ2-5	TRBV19	TGTGCCAGCGGAATTGGAGGCAGGGAGACCCAGTACTTC	CASGIGGRETQYF
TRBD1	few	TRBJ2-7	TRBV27	TGTGCCAGCAGTCGCCGCGGACAGGAAAGTTACTACGAGCAGTACTTC	CASSRRGQESYYEQYF
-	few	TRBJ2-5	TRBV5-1	TGCGCCAGCAGTGGAGGCAGCGGACTGTACCAAGAGACCCAGTACTTC	CASSGGSGLYQETQYF
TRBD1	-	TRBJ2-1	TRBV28	TGTGCCAGCAGTTTTCTAGGGGGCATCTACAATGAGCAGTTCTTC	CASSFLGGIYNEQFF
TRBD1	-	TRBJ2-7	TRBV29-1	TGCAGCGTTCAGGGGGGACAGGTAAACTACGAGCAGTACTTC	CSVQGGQVNYEQYF
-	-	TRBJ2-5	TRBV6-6	TGTGCCAGCATCTCGGGGGAAGGCCAAGAGACCCAGTACTTC	CASISGEGQETQYF
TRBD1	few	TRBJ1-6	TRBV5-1	TGCGCCAGCAGCTTGGAAGGGGGCAATTCACCCCTCCACTTT	CASSLEGGNSPLHF
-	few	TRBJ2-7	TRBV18	TGTGCCAGCTCACCCCGATCAGGGCTTGATAATGGCGAGCAGTACTTC	CASSPRSGLDNGEQYF
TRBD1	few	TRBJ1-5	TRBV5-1	TGCGCCAGCAGCTTGGAGGGGGCTTACAATCAGCCCCAGCATTTT	CASSLEGAYNQPQHF
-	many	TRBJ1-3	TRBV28	TGTGCCAGCAGGAAGCTCTCTGGAAACACCATATATTTT	CASRKLSGNTIYF
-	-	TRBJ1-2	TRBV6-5	TGTGCCAGCAGTTACTCAACGGGTTTCGGGGGCTACACCTTC	CASSYSTGFGGYTF
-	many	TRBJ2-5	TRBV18	TGTGCCAGCTCCCTCTACTCGTTCCAAGAGACCCAGTACTTC	CASSLYSFQETQYF
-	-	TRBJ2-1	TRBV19	TGTGCCAGTAGCCCCATGTCCTACAATGAGCAGTTCTTC	CASSPMSYNEQFF
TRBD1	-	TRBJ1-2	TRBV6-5	TGTGCCAGCAGTTACTCGACACAGGGGGGGGCTAAAACCTTC	CASSYSTQGGAKTF
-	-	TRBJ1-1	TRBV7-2	TGTGCCAGCAGCTTAGACAGAAACACTGAAGCTTTCTTT	CASSLDRNTEAFF
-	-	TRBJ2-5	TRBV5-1	TGCGCCAGCAGCTTGGCCCCCGTGGAGACCCAGTACTTC	CASSLAPVETQYF
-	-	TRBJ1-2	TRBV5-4	TGTGCCAGCAGCGGGGGGGGACACGGGTATGGCTACACCTTC	CASSGGGHGYGYTF
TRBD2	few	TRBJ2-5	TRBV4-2	TGTGCCAGCAGCCACTCAGGGTCTAGCGGGGTAAAGACCCAGTACTTC	CASSHSGSSGVKTQYF
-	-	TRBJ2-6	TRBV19	TGTGCCAGTAGTCCCCCCTACGGGGCCAACGTCCTGACTTTC	CASSPPYGANVLTF
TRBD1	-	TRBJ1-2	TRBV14	TGTGCCAGCAGCCCTAGGGGGCAAGGCGGAAATGGCTACACCTTC	CASSPRGQGGNGYTF
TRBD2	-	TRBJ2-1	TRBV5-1	TGCGCCAGCAGCTTCAAGACTAGCGGGAGGTTTGTTTCCCTCAATGAGCAGTTCTTC	CASSFKTSGRFVSLNEQFF
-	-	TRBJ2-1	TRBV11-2	TGTGCCAGCAGCTTAGTAAGGGGATGGAATGAGCAGTTCTTC	CASSLVRGWNEQFF
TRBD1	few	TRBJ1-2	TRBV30	TGTGCCTGGACGGGACAGGACCGCTATGGCTACACCTTC	CAWTGQDRYGYTF
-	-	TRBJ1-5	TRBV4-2	TGTGCCAGCAGCAAGGGGCGGGGAGGAAGTGAGCCCCAGCATTTT	CASSKGRGGSEPQHF
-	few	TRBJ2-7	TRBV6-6	TGTGCCAGCAGTACCGGTCCAGGGACCTACGAGCAGTACTTC	CASSTGPGTYEQYF
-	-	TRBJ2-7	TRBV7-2	TGTGCCAGCAGCTTAGTTCTGGGGCAACCGGTACTCGAGCAGTACTTC	CASSLVLGQPVLEQYF
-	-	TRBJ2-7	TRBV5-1	TGCGCCAGCAGCTCTAACTACGAGCAGTACTTC	CASSSNYEQYF
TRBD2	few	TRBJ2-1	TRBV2	TGTGCCAGCAGGCCCCTAGCGGGGCTTCCCTACAATGAGCAGTTCTTC	CASRPLAGLPYNEQFF
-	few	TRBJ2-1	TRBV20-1	TGCAGTGCTAAGCCCTACAATGAGCAGTTCTTC	CSAKPYNEQFF
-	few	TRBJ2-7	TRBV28	TGTGCCATCGGGACTGACACCTACGAGCAGTACTTC	CAIGTDTYEQYF
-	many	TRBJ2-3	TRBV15	TGTGCCACCAGCAGACCAGCGGACGGGGATACGCAGTATTTT	CATSRPADGDTQYF
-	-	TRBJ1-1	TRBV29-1	TGCAGCGTTGAACCGGGGTTTATGGACACTGAAGCTTTCTTT	CSVEPGFMDTEAFF
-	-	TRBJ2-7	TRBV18	TGTGCCAGCTCCCCCGGGGTAACCTACGAGCAGTACTTC	CASSPGVTYEQYF
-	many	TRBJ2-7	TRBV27	TGTGCCAGCAGTCCGAGTTACGAGCAGTACTTC	CASSPSYEQYF
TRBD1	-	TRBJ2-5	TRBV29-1	TGCAGCGTTGGTAGGGGGCAGGAGACCCAGTACTTC	CSVGRGQETQYF
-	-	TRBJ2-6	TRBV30	TGTGCCTGGGACCTAGGTGGGGCCAACGTCCTGACTTTC	CAWDLGGANVLTF
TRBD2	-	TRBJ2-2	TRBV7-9	TGTGCCAGCAGCTCCACTAGCGGGGGAAGGCCCGGGGAGCTGTTTTTT	CASSSTSGGRPGELFF
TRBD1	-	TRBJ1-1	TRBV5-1	TGCGCCAGCAGCTCGATCGTGGGACAGCTAGAAGCTTTCTTT	CASSSIVGQLEAFF
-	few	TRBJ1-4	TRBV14	TGTGCCAGCAGCCCCCGGGCAGGGAATAATGAAAAACTGTTTTTT	CASSPRAGNNEKLFF